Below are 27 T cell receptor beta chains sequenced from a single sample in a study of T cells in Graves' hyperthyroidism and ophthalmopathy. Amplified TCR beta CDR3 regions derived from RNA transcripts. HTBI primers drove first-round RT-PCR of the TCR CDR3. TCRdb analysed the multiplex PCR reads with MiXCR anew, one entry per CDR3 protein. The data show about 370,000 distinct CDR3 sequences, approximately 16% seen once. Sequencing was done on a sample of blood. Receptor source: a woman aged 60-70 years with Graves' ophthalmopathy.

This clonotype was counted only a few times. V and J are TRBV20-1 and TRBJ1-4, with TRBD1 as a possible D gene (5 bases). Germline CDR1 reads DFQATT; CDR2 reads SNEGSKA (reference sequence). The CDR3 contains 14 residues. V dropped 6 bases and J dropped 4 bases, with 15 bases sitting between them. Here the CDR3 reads CSASGVTINEKLFF. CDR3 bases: TGCAGTGCCTCGGGGGTAACTATTAATGAAAAACTGTTTTTT.

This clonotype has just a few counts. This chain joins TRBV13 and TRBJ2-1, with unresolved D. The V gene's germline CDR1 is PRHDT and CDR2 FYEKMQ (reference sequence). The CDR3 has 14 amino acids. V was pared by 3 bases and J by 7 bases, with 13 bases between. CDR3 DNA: TGTGCCAGCAGCTTTTCTAGTGGATTTAATGAGCAGTTCTTC. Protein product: CASSFSSGFNEQFF.

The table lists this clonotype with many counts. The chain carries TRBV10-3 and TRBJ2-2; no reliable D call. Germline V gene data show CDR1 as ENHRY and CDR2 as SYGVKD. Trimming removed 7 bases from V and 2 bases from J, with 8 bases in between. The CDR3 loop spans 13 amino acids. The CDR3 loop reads CAINSQNTGELFF. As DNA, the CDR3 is TGTGCCATCAACTCGCAAAACACCGGGGAGCTGTTTTTT.

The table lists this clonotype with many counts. CDR3 region: CASSLSRGDSRQGPNYGYTF. The CDR3 nucleotides are TGTGCCAGCAGTTTATCGAGGGGGGATTCCCGACAGGGGCCTAACTATGGCTACACCTTC. The chain links TRBV27 to TRBJ1-2; 8 bases are a match to TRBD1. The V and J ends lost 0 bases and 0 bases, in that order; junction bases with no gene match: 15. Germline CDR1 MNHEY, CDR2 SMNVEV (reference sequence). The CDR3 runs 20 residues.

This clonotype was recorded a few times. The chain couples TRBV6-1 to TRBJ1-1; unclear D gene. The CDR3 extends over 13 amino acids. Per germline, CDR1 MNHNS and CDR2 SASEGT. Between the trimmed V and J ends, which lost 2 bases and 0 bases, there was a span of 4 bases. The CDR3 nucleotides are TGTGCCAGCAGTGAAACACTGAACACTGAAGCTTTCTTT. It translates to CASSETLNTEAFF.

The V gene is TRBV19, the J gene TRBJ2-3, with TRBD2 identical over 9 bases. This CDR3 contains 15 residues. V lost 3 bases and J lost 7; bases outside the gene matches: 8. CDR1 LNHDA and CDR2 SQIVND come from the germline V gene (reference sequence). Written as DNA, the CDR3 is TGTGCCAGTAGTATCACCGGGACTAGCATGAATACGCAGTATTTT. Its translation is CASSITGTSMNTQYF.

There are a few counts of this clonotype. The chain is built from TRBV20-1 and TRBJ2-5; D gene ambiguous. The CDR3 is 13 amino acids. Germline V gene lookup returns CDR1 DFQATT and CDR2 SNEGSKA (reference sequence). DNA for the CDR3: TGCGCCCCCCTCTCGGCTAGTATGGAGACCCAGTACTTC. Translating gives CAPLSASMETQYF.

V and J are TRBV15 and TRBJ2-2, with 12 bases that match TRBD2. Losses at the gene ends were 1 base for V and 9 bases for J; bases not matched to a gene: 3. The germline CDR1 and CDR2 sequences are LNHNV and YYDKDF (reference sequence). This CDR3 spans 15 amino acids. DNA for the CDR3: TGTGCCACCAGCAGAGCCACTAGCGGGAGGAGGGAGCTGTTTTTT. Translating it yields CATSRATSGRRELFF.

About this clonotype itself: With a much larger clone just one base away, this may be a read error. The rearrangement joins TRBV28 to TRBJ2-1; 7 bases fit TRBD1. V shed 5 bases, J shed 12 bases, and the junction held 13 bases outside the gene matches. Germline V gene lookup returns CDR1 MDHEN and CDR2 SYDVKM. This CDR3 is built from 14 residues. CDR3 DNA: TGTGCCAGCAGTCACGACAGGGTCAGGGATGGGCAGTTCTTC. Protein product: CASSHDRVRDGQFF.

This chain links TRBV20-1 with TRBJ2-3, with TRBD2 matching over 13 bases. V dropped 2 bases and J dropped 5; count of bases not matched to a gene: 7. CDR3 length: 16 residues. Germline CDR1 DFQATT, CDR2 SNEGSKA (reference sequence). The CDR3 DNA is TGCAGTGCTAGAACCGGACTAGCGGGAGTTCGAGATACGCAGTATTTT. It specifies CSARTGLAGVRDTQYF.

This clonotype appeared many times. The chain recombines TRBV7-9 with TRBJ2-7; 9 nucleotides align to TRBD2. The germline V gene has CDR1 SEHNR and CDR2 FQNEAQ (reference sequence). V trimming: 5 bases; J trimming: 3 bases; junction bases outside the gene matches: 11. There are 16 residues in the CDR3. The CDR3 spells CASSPGGSGSIYEQYF. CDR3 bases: TGTGCCAGCAGCCCAGGCGGTAGCGGGAGTATCTACGAGCAGTACTTC.

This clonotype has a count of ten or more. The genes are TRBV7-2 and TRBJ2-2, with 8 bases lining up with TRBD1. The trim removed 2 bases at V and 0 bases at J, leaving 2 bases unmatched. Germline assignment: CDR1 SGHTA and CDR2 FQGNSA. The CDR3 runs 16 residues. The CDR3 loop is CASSLSGGTNTGELFF. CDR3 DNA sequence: TGTGCCAGCAGCTTATCAGGGGGCACGAACACCGGGGAGCTGTTTTTT. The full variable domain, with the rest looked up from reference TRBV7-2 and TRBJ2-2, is GAGVSQSPSNKVTEKGKDVELRCDPISGHTALYWYRQSLGQGLEFLIYFQGNSAPDKSGLPSDRFSAERTGGSVSTLTIQRTQQEDSAVYLCASSLSGGTNTGELFFGEGSRLTVL.

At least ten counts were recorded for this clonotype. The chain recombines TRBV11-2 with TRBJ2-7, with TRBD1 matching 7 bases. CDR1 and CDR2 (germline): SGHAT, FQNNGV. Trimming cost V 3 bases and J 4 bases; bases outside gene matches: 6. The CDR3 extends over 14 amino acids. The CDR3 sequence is CASSFRDRTYEQYF. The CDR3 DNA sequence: TGTGCCAGCAGCTTTAGGGACAGAACGTACGAGCAGTACTTC. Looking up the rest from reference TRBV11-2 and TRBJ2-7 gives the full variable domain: EAGVAQSPRYKIIEKRQSVAFWCNPISGHATLYWYQQILGQGPKLLIQFQNNGVVDDSQLPKDRFSAERLKGVDSTLKIQPAKLEDSAVYLCASSFRDRTYEQYFGPGTRLTVT.

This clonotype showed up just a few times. In nucleotides, the CDR3 is TGCAGCGTCGGGGAAACTGAAGCTTTCTTT. This encodes CSVGETEAFF. The chain recombines TRBV29-1 with TRBJ1-1, with D hard to call. Trimming took 6 bases from V and 5 from J, leaving 7 bases between them. Germline V gene data show CDR1 as SQVTM and CDR2 as ANQGSEA. The CDR3 covers 10 residues.

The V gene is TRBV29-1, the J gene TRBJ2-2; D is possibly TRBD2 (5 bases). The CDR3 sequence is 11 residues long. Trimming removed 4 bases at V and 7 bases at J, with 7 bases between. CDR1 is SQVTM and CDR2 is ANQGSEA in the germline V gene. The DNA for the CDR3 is TGCAGCGTTGTCGGGAACGGGGAGCTGTTTTTT. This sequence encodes CSVVGNGELFF.

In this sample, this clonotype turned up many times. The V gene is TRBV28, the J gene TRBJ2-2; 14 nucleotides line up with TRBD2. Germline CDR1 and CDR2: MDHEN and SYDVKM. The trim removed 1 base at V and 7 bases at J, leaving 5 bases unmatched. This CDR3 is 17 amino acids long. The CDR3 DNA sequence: TGTGCCAGCAGTTTATTTGGGGGACTAGCGGGAGTCGGGGAGCTGTTTTTT. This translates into CASSLFGGLAGVGELFF.

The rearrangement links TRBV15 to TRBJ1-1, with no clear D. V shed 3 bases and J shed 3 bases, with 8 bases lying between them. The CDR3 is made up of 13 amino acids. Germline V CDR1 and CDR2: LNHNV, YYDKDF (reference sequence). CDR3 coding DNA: TGTGCCACCAGCAGGGGATGGGACACTGAAGCTTTCTTT. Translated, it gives CATSRGWDTEAFF.

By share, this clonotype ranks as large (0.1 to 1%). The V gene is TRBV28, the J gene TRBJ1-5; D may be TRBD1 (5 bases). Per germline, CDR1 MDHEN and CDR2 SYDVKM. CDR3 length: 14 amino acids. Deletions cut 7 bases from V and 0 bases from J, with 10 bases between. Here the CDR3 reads CASNRPYSNQPQHF. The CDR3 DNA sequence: TGTGCCAGCAACAGGCCTTATAGCAATCAGCCCCAGCATTTT.

The CDR3 is CSANLAGNRGSYNEQFF. CDR3 in DNA: TGCAGTGCGAACCTAGCGGGAAATCGTGGCTCCTACAATGAGCAGTTCTTC. This chain links TRBV20-1 with TRBJ2-1, with 9 bases aligning to TRBD2. In germline, CDR1 is DFQATT, CDR2 SNEGSKA (reference sequence). The CDR3 extends over 17 amino acids. V lost 6 bases, J lost 0 bases, and 12 bases stayed unmatched.

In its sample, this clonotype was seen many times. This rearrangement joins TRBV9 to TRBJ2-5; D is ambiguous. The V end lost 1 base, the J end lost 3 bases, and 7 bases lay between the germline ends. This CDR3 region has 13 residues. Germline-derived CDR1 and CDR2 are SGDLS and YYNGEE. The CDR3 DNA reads TGTGCCAGCAGCGTAACTGGGAAAGAGACCCAGTACTTC. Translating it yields CASSVTGKETQYF.

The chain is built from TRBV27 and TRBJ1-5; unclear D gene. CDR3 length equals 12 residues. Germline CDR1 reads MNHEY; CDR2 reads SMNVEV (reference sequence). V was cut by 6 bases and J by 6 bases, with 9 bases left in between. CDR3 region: CASRTGLQPQHF. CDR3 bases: TGTGCCAGCAGGACCGGGCTTCAGCCCCAGCATTTT.

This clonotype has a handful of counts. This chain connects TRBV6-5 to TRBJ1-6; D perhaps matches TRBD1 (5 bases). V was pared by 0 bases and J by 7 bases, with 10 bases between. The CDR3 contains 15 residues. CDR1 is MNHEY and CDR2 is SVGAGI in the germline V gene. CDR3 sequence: CASSYSNQGNSPLHF. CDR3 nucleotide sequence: TGTGCCAGCAGTTACTCGAATCAGGGAAATTCACCCCTCCACTTT.

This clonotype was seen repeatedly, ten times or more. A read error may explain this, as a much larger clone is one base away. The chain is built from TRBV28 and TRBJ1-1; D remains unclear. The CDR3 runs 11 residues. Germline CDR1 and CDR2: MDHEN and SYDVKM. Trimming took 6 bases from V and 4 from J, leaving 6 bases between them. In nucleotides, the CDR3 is TGTGCCAGCAGCTTTCTCACTGAAGCTTTCTTT. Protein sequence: CASSFLTEAFF. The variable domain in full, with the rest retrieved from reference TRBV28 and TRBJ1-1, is DVKVTQSSRYLVKRTGEKVFLECVQDMDHENMFWYRQDPGLGLRLIYFSYDVKMKEKGDIPEGYSVSREKKERFSLILESASTNQTSMYLCASSFLTEAFFGQGTRLTVV.

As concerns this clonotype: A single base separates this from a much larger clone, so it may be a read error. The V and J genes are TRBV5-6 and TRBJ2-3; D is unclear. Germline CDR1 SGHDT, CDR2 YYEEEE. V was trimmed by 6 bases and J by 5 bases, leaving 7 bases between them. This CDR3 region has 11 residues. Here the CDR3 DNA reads TGTGCCAGCACTAAGAGAGATACGCAGTATTTT. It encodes CASTKRDTQYF.

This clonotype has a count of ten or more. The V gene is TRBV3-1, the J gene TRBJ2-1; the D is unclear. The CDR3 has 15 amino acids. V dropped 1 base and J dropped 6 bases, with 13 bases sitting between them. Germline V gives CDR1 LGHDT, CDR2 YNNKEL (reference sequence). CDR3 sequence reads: CASSQGVELANEQFF. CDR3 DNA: TGTGCCAGCAGCCAAGGGGTCGAACTTGCCAATGAGCAGTTCTTC.

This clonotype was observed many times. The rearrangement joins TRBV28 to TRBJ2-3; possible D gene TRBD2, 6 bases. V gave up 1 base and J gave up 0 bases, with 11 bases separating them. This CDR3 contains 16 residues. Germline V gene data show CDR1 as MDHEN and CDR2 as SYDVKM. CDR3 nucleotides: TGTGCCAGCAGTTTATTCGGCGGGACGAGCACAGATACGCAGTATTTT. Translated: CASSLFGGTSTDTQYF.

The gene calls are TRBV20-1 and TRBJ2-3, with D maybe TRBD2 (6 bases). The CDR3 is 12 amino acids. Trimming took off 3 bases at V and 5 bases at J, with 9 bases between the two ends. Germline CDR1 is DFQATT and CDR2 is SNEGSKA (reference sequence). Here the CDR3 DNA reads TGCAGTGCTAGGGCCGGGGGAGATACGCAGTATTTT. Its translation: CSARAGGDTQYF.